The sequence of this TCR beta chain was determined in a study of blood T cell repertoires in COVID-19. Authors' analysis steps: From reference gene primer amplification, estimates of nucleated cell counts were derived. Method: immunoSEQ multiplex PCR; TCRdb's copy keeps in-frame clones and lacks some. V, J and clone size derive from that table, while D and trimming were established from the DNA sequence. Counted here are some 400,000 clones, roughly 91% occurring once; the ten biggest clones make up 1.5% to 2%. Adults between about 18 and 89 years of age took part from fewer than 30 US areas. Per germline, CDR1 SGHAT and CDR2 FQNNGV. The CDR3 is made up of 18 amino acids. V shed 5 bases and J shed 1 base, with 24 bases lying between them.

The V and J genes are TRBV11-2 and TRBJ2-7; D is perhaps TRBD2 (5 bases). The specimen was PBMCs or T cells enriched from blood (not recorded which). The sequence was collected from a woman in her twenties or thirties who had recovered from COVID-19. For the CDR3, the DNA is TGTGCCAGCAGCCTCACGGTTGCGGTGGCGGGCCCATCCTACGAGCAGTACTTC. It encodes CASSLTVAVAGPSYEQYF.